Below, 20 T cell receptor beta chains from the same sample are listed, as sequenced in a study of T cell repertoires in cytomegalovirus infection. For these TCRs, the target antigens are not known. Via MiXCR, TCRdb re-called the reads, giving one row per CDR3 protein. Of about 350,000 distinct CDR3 sequences detected, roughly 34% appear once; the ten largest clones hold roughly 14%. Sequenced here: cultured PBMCs, sampled from culture after CMV antigen stimulation. The source is a human donor in good health (CMV status not recorded). Some clones in this sample may be carry-over from other donors' samples.

This chain connects TRBV29-1 to TRBJ1-2; possible D gene TRBD1, 5 bases. Looked up from germline, CDR1 is SQVTM and CDR2 is ANQGSEA. V was trimmed by 2 bases and J by 0 bases, leaving 10 bases between them. The CDR3 is 14 residues long. The CDR3 nucleotides are TGCAGCGTTGAAAAGTCAGGGACTAACTATGGCTACACCTTC. Amino acids: CSVEKSGTNYGYTF. Complete variable domain (other parts from reference TRBV29-1 and TRBJ1-2): SAVISQKPSRDICQRGTSLTIQCQVDSQVTMMFWYRQQPGQSLTLIATANQGSEATYESGFVIDKFPISRPNLTFSTLTVSNMSPEDSSIYLCSVEKSGTNYGYTFGSGTRLTVV.

The rearrangement uses TRBV4-1 and TRBJ1-2; D remains unclear. Trimming shortened V by 4 bases and J by 11 bases, and 14 bases separated the two germline ends. Per germline, CDR1 MGHRA and CDR2 YSYEKL. The CDR3 has 12 residues. CDR3 nucleotides: TGCGCCAGCAGCCTAGCCGGGAGGGCGTACACCTTC. It is translated as CASSLAGRAYTF.

J is TRBJ2-1 and V is TRBV28, with 14 bases matching TRBD2. The CDR3 length is 16 residues. Trimming cost V 8 bases and J 2 bases; bases outside gene matches: 5. Germline V gene data show CDR1 as MDHEN and CDR2 as SYDVKM. The CDR3 region has the DNA TGTGCCAGCGGTGGACTAGCGGGAGGCGCCTACAATGAGCAGTTCTTC. This gives the protein CASGGLAGGAYNEQFF.

This clonotype has ten or more counts. The chain carries TRBV7-9 and TRBJ2-1; D possibly uses TRBD1 or TRBD2 (5 bases each). V gave up 0 bases and J gave up 7 bases, with 7 bases separating them. The CDR3 totals 13 residues. The germline V gene has CDR1 SEHNR and CDR2 FQNEAQ (reference sequence). CDR3 sequence: CASSLAGANEQFF. The CDR3 nucleotides are TGTGCCAGCAGCTTAGCCGGGGCGAATGAGCAGTTCTTC.

This clonotype showed up just a few times. The chain joins TRBV19 to TRBJ1-5; D gene ambiguous. The ends were cut back, 7 bases at V and 3 bases at J, with 13 bases in the middle. CDR1 is LNHDA and CDR2 is SQIVND in the germline V gene (reference sequence). The CDR3 has 14 amino acids. The CDR3 reads CASTKTEDNQPQHF. CDR3 coding DNA: TGTGCCAGTACCAAGACTGAGGACAATCAGCCCCAGCATTTT.

The chain employs TRBV30 and TRBJ2-7; 7 bases fit TRBD1. Germline CDR1 is GTSNPN and CDR2 is SVGIG (reference sequence). This CDR3 region has 11 residues. Trimming at V came to 5 bases and at J to 3 bases, leaving 1 base not matched to a gene. CDR3 protein: CAWRDSYEQYF. DNA for the CDR3: TGTGCCTGGCGGGACAGCTACGAGCAGTACTTC.

This clonotype was picked up one time. The chain links TRBV28 to TRBJ2-1; TRBD2 matches 11 bases. The CDR3 has 18 amino acids. Germline trimming cut 5 bases from V and 0 bases from J; bases unmatched to any gene: 9. Germline V gives CDR1 MDHEN, CDR2 SYDVKM. The DNA for the CDR3 is TGTGCCAGCAGTGCACCGGGACTAGCGGTAAGCTCCTACAATGAGCAGTTCTTC. It is translated as CASSAPGLAVSSYNEQFF.

This clonotype was recorded a few times. CDR3 residues: CASSLDAPQNSNYGYTF. In DNA form, the CDR3 reads TGTGCCAGCAGCTTAGATGCCCCTCAGAACTCTAACTATGGCTACACCTTC. The chain employs TRBV7-2 and TRBJ1-2; D unclear. V lost 1 base and J 0 bases, leaving 15 bases between the germline ends. CDR3 length: 17 residues. The germline gives CDR1 SGHTA, CDR2 FQGNSA.

This chain connects TRBV4-1 to TRBJ2-3; D assignment may be TRBD1 or TRBD2 (5 bases each). The V gene lost 4 bases and the J gene lost 1 base, with 18 bases spanning the gap. The CDR3 contains 17 residues. Germline V gene data show CDR1 as MGHRA and CDR2 as YSYEKL. The DNA for the CDR3 is TGCGCCAGCAGCCCCTACGACAGCGGACCCGGCACAGATACGCAGTATTTT. Its protein is CASSPYDSGPGTDTQYF.

This clonotype was found a few times. This chain links TRBV19 with TRBJ1-5, with D hard to call. This CDR3 has 16 amino acids. The V end lost 3 bases, the J end lost 4 bases, and 16 bases lay between the germline ends. Germline CDR1 and CDR2: LNHDA and SQIVND (reference sequence). The CDR3 bases are TGTGCCAGTAGTATCCTACCCCAGACTGTGAATCAGCCCCAGCATTTT. Translation gives CASSILPQTVNQPQHF.

This clonotype was seen more than once but under ten times. The V call is TRBV19, the J call TRBJ1-4, with 11 bases matching TRBD1. The CDR3 totals 14 residues. The V segment lost 3 bases and the J segment 8 bases; nucleotides outside the gene matches: 2. The germline gives CDR1 LNHDA, CDR2 SQIVND (reference sequence). The chain's CDR3 is CASSMGQGEEKLFF. CDR3 sequence (DNA): TGTGCCAGTAGTATGGGACAGGGGGAAGAAAAACTGTTTTTT.

The rearrangement joins TRBV6-1 to TRBJ1-2, with 7 bases matching TRBD1. J lost 8 bases, V lost 2 bases, and 14 bases had no gene match. This CDR3 is 16 amino acids long. CDR1 is MNHNS and CDR2 is SASEGT in the germline V gene. The CDR3 region has the DNA TGTGCCAGCAGTGAATGGTTCAGGGGGGGCGAAGAGGGCTACACCTTC. Residues: CASSEWFRGGEEGYTF.

Of note for this clonotype: One end of the junction is discordant with germline, which a read error may explain. This chain joins TRBV4-3 and TRBJ1-5; D uncertain. The CDR3 covers 14 residues. CDR1 is LGHNA and CDR2 is YSLEER in the germline V gene. The CDR3 region is CASSQRDSDQPQHF. The CDR3, as DNA: TGCGCCAGCAGCCAGAGGGATAGCGATCAGCCCCAGCATTTT.

The V gene is TRBV5-4, the J gene TRBJ2-3, with 12 nucleotides matching TRBD2. Germline V gives CDR1 SGHNT, CDR2 YYREEE (reference sequence). The CDR3 spans 17 residues. J was trimmed by 4 bases and V by 4 bases; bases with no gene match: 10. The CDR3 sequence is CASSQMTSGRFSDTQYF. For the CDR3, the DNA is TGTGCCAGCAGCCAGATGACTAGCGGGAGATTTTCAGATACGCAGTATTTT.

This clonotype came up a few times. The V and J genes are TRBV2 and TRBJ1-1; the D is unclear. Trimming cost V 3 bases and J 1 base, with 9 bases left between them. The CDR3 is 14 amino acids. Germline V CDR1 and CDR2: SNHLY, FYNNEI. The CDR3 nucleotides read TGTGCCAGCAGTGATACGGGAGAGAACACTGAAGCTTTCTTT. Translating it yields CASSDTGENTEAFF.

The J gene is TRBJ1-5, the V gene TRBV7-2; tentatively, D is TRBD1 (6 bases). Trimming removed 1 base at V and 6 bases at J, with 16 bases between. This CDR3 is 16 amino acids long. Germline V gives CDR1 SGHTA, CDR2 FQGNSA. As DNA, the CDR3 is TGTGCCAGCAGCTTAGAGGCGGCGTCAGGGGTTCAGCCCCAGCATTTT. It encodes CASSLEAASGVQPQHF. The variable domain in full, completed from reference TRBV7-2 and TRBJ1-5, reads GAGVSQSPSNKVTEKGKDVELRCDPISGHTALYWYRQSLGQGLEFLIYFQGNSAPDKSGLPSDRFSAERTGGSVSTLTIQRTQQEDSAVYLCASSLEAASGVQPQHFGDGTRLSIL.

The chain is built from TRBV5-1 and TRBJ2-7, with 7 bases that match TRBD2. Trimming removed 5 bases from V and 6 bases from J; junction bases left unmatched: 14. CDR1 SGHRS and CDR2 YFSETQ come from the germline V gene. This CDR3 is built from 15 residues. CDR3 DNA: TGCGCCAGCAGTTCGATAGCGGGTACAATCCTCGAGCAGTACTTC. This codes for CASSSIAGTILEQYF.

This clonotype occurred many times. The chain uses TRBV5-5 and TRBJ2-1; D is possibly TRBD1 (5 bases). V was trimmed by 4 bases and J by 5 bases, leaving 7 bases between them. CDR1 and CDR2 (germline): SGHKS, YYEKEE (reference sequence). This CDR3 has 12 amino acids. CDR3 coding DNA: TGTGCCAGCAGCGTACAGGACAATGAGCAGTTCTTC. It codes for CASSVQDNEQFF.

The rearrangement links TRBV10-1 to TRBJ2-7, with a weak D call TRBD1 (6 bases). In germline, CDR1 is WNHNN, CDR2 SYGVQD (reference sequence). CDR3 length: 13 amino acids. V was cut by 6 bases and J by 7 bases, with 16 bases left in between. CDR3 nucleotides: TGCGCCAGCAGCACAGGGACCTTTGGGGAGCAGTACGTC. Translation gives CASSTGTFGEQYV.

The gene calls are TRBV19 and TRBJ1-2; 9 nucleotides align to TRBD1. This CDR3 has 16 residues. V was pared by 3 bases and J by 6 bases, with 11 bases of the junction left unmatched. Germline V gene data show CDR1 as LNHDA and CDR2 as SQIVND (reference sequence). The CDR3 bases are TGTGCCAGTAGTATTTTCGAGAGACAGGGGGTTAATGGCTACACCTTC. Translation: CASSIFERQGVNGYTF. The full variable domain, in which reference TRBV19 and TRBJ1-2 provide the parts outside the CDR3, is DGGITQSPKYLFRKEGQNVTLSCEQNLNHDAMYWYRQDPGQGLRLIYYSQIVNDFQKGDIAEGYSVSREKKESFPLTVTSAQKNPTAFYLCASSIFERQGVNGYTFGSGTRLTVV.